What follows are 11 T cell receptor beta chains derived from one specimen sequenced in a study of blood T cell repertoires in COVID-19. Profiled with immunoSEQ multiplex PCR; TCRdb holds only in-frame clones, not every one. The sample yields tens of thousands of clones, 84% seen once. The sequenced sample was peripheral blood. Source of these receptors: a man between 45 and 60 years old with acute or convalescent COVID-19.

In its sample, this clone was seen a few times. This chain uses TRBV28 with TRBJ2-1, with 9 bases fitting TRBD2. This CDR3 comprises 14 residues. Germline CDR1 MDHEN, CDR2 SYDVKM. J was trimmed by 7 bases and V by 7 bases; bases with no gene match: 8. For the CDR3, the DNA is TGTGCCAGCACTTCTAGCGGGATCCTGAATGAGCAGTTCTTC. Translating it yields CASTSSGILNEQFF.

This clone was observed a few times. DNA for the CDR3: TGTGCCAGCTCACCGGGGACAGGGGGAAAAGATACGCAGTATTTT. Its protein product is CASSPGTGGKDTQYF. The chain carries TRBV18 and TRBJ2-3; TRBD1 matches at 11 bases. Unmatched junction bases numbered 4, after V lost 3 bases and J lost 5 bases. This CDR3 region has 15 residues. CDR1 KGHSH and CDR2 LQKENI come from the germline V gene.

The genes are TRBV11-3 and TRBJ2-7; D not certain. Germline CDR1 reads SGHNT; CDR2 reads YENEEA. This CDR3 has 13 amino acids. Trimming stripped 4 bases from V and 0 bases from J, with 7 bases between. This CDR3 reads CASSSAGSYEQYF. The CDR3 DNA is TGTGCCAGCAGCTCTGCCGGCTCCTACGAGCAGTACTTC. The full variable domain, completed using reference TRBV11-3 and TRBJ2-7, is EAGVVQSPRYKIIEKKQPVAFWCNPISGHNTLYWYLQNLGQGPELLIRYENEEAVDDSQLPKDRFSAERLKGVDSTLKIQPAELGDSAVYLCASSSAGSYEQYFGPGTRLTVT.

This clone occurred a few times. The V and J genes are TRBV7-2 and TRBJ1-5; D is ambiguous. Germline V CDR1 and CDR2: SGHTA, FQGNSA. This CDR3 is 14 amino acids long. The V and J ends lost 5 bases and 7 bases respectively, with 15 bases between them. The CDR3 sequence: CASSPLRAGQPQHF. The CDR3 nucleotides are TGTGCCAGCAGCCCCCTGAGGGCTGGGCAGCCCCAGCATTTT.

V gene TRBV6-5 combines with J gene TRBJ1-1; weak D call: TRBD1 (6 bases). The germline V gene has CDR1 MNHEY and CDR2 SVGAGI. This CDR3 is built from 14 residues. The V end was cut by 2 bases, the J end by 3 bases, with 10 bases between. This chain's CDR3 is CASSYGGADTEAFF. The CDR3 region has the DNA TGTGCCAGCAGTTACGGGGGGGCGGACACTGAAGCTTTCTTT.

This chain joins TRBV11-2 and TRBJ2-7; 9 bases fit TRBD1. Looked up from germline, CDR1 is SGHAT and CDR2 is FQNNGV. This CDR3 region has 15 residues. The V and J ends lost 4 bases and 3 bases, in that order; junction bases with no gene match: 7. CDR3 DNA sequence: TGTGCCAGCAGCTCCACCGGGACAGGGTTCTACGAGCAGTACTTC. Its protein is CASSSTGTGFYEQYF. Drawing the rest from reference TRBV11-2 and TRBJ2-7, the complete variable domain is EAGVAQSPRYKIIEKRQSVAFWCNPISGHATLYWYQQILGQGPKLLIQFQNNGVVDDSQLPKDRFSAERLKGVDSTLKIQPAKLEDSAVYLCASSSTGTGFYEQYFGPGTRLTVT.

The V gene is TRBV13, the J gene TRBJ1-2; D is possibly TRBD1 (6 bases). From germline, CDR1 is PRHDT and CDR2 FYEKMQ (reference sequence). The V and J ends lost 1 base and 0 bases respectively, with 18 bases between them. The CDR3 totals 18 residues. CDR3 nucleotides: TGTGCCAGCAGCTTAGAAGGGGGGGGTCGAACCGCTAACTATGGCTACACCTTC. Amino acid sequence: CASSLEGGGRTANYGYTF.

The CDR3 reads CASSATSSYNEQFF. The CDR3 region has the DNA TGTGCCAGCAGTGCCACTAGCTCCTACAATGAGCAGTTCTTC. The chain carries TRBV28 and TRBJ2-1, with TRBD2 as a possible D gene (5 bases). In germline, CDR1 is MDHEN, CDR2 SYDVKM. V was trimmed by 5 bases and J by 0 bases, leaving 8 bases between them. There are 14 residues in the CDR3.

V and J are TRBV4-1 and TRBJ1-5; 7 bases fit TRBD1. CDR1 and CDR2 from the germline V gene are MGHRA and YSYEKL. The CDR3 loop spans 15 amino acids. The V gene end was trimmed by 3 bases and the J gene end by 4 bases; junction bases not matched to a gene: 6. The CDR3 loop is CASSHREGANQPQHF. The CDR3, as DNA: TGCGCCAGCAGCCACCGAGAGGGGGCGAATCAGCCCCAGCATTTT.

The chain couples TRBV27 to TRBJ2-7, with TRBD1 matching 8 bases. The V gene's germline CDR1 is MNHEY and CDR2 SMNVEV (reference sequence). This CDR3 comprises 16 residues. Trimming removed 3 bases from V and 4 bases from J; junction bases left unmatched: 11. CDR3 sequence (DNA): TGTGCCAGCAGTTTTTCGGTGGGACAGGCGTTTTACGAGCAGTACTTC. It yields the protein CASSFSVGQAFYEQYF.

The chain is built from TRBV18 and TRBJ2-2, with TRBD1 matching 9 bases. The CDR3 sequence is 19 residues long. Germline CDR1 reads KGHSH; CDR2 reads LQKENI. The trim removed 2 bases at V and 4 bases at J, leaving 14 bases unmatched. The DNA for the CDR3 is TGTGCCAGCTCACCAAGCTTCACAGGGGGCCAGACCGTCACCGGGGAGCTGTTTTTT. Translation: CASSPSFTGGQTVTGELFF.